This passage covers 16 T cell receptor beta chains from one sample sequenced in a study of cytomegalovirus exposure and HLA in healthy donors. The study ran its PCR with 60 Vbeta and 13 Jbeta primers. The data were produced by immunoSEQ multiplex PCR, yet TCRdb's version contains in-frame clones alone and is incomplete. The sample has some 160,000 clones, over 60% seen once; the top ten hold about 2%. Sequenced sample: PBMCs. The receptors shown here come from a woman aged 40 to 50 in good health and CMV-seronegative.

The genes are TRBV9 and TRBJ2-7; TRBD1 matches at 7 bases. The length of the CDR3 is 15 residues. Germline CDR1 and CDR2: SGDLS and YYNGEE. With 0 bases clipped from V and 4 bases from J, the junction kept 7 bases outside the gene matches. The CDR3 region is CASSVEGTAIYEQYF. CDR3 bases: TGTGCCAGCAGCGTAGAGGGGACAGCAATTTACGAGCAGTACTTC.

V gene TRBV5-6 combines with J gene TRBJ1-2; 8 bases match TRBD1. CDR3 length: 14 amino acids. V shed 4 bases, J shed 7 bases, and the junction held 9 bases outside the gene matches. Germline V gene lookup returns CDR1 SGHDT and CDR2 YYEEEE. This chain's CDR3 is CASSPKDRAVGYTF. The CDR3 coding sequence is TGTGCCAGCAGCCCGAAGGACAGGGCGGTTGGCTACACCTTC.

This clone was seen once. The rearrangement links TRBV2 to TRBJ1-5; D is perhaps TRBD1 (6 bases). With 6 bases removed from V and 7 bases from J, the gap between germline ends came to 13 bases. The germline CDR1 and CDR2 sequences are SNHLY and FYNNEI. There are 13 residues in the CDR3. The CDR3 DNA is TGTGCCAGCAGCCCCGAGGGGGGGCAGCCCCAGCATTTT. Translated: CASSPEGGQPQHF. Complete variable domain (other parts from reference TRBV2 and TRBJ1-5): EPEVTQTPSHQVTQMGQEVILRCVPISNHLYFYWYRQILGQKVEFLVSFYNNEISEKSEIFDDQFSVERPDGSNFTLKIRSTKLEDSAMYFCASSPEGGQPQHFGDGTRLSIL.

This clone was counted between two and nine times. This rearrangement joins TRBV4-2 to TRBJ1-5; 9 nucleotides line up with TRBD1. Germline CDR1 LGHNA, CDR2 YNFKEQ. This CDR3 has 19 residues. V was clipped by 1 base and J by 0 bases; unmatched bases: 10. The CDR3 region is CASSQVSGQGMGSNQPQHF. The CDR3 DNA reads as TGTGCCAGCAGCCAAGTTAGCGGACAGGGGATGGGTAGCAATCAGCCCCAGCATTTT.

The J gene is TRBJ1-1, the V gene TRBV18; the match to TRBD1 covers 7 bases. Germline V lookup: CDR1 KGHSH, CDR2 LQKENI. The junction had 2 bases not matched to a gene; V was cut back by 3 bases and J by 1 base. CDR3 length equals 14 residues. CDR3 loop: CASSPTGTNTEAFF. CDR3 DNA sequence: TGTGCCAGCTCACCGACAGGGACGAACACTGAAGCTTTCTTT.

Only one count was recorded for this clone. The chain carries TRBV5-1 and TRBJ1-3; D is unclear. The V gene lost 0 bases and the J gene lost 8 bases, with 6 bases spanning the gap. The CDR3 runs to 12 residues. Germline V CDR1 and CDR2: SGHRS, YFSETQ. The CDR3 DNA reads as TGCGCCAGCAGCTTGGGCGGGGACACCATATATTTT. Translation gives CASSLGGDTIYF.

This chain links TRBV5-5 with TRBJ2-1; 15 positions match TRBD2. There are 18 residues in the CDR3. With V trimmed by 3 bases and J by 4 bases, 8 bases remained unmatched. CDR1 and CDR2 (germline): SGHKS, YYEKEE (reference sequence). For the CDR3, the DNA is TGTGCCAGCAGCTCTCCGGGACTAGCGGGGGGCTCTTACAATGAGCAGTTCTTC. It codes for CASSSPGLAGGSYNEQFF.

This clone was seen a single time. J is TRBJ2-7 and V is TRBV7-9; 9 bases fit TRBD2. The V gene's germline CDR1 is SEHNR and CDR2 FQNEAQ (reference sequence). The CDR3 runs 15 residues. With V trimmed by 3 bases and J by 5 bases, 8 bases remained unmatched. CDR3 sequence: CASSFPRTSDDEQYF. CDR3 sequence (DNA): TGTGCCAGCAGCTTTCCGAGGACTAGCGACGACGAGCAGTACTTC.

This clone has a handful of counts. V usage is TRBV19 and J usage is TRBJ1-4, with 12 nucleotides matching TRBD1. Germline lookup yields CDR1 LNHDA and CDR2 SQIVND (reference sequence). This CDR3 spans 17 amino acids. V was clipped by 6 bases and J by 5 bases; unmatched bases: 10. This CDR3 is CASRSGTGGARNEKLFF. The CDR3 DNA is TGTGCCAGTAGATCCGGGACAGGGGGCGCCAGGAATGAAAAACTGTTTTTT.

This clone has only one observation. This sequence joins TRBV2 and TRBJ1-6; 7 nucleotides match TRBD1. The CDR3 sequence is 15 residues long. Germline CDR1 reads SNHLY; CDR2 reads FYNNEI. J gave up 6 bases and V 5 bases, and 7 bases lay outside the gene matches. The CDR3 reads CASSPRQGSNSPLHF. CDR3 DNA sequence: TGTGCCAGCAGTCCCAGACAGGGCAGTAATTCACCCCTCCACTTT.

CDR3 nucleotide sequence: TGTGCCAGCAGCACACTAGCGGCTAGCACAGATACGCAGTATTTT. Amino acid sequence: CASSTLAASTDTQYF. The gene calls are TRBV5-4 and TRBJ2-3; 8 nucleotides agree with TRBD2. Germline trimming cut 4 bases from V and 0 bases from J; bases unmatched to any gene: 4. CDR3 length equals 15 residues. Germline V CDR1 and CDR2: SGHNT, YYREEE (reference sequence).

In this sample, this clone turned up a few times. Relative to the germline gene, one junction end is altered; a read error may explain this. The V call is TRBV7-9, the J call TRBJ2-3, with 12 positions matching TRBD2. CDR3 size: 18 residues. Looked up from germline, CDR1 is SEHNR and CDR2 is FQNEAQ (reference sequence). CDR3 DNA sequence: TGTTCCAGCAGCCTTACTAGCGGGGGGCAAATTAGCACAGATACGCAGTATTTT. Protein: CSSSLTSGGQISTDTQYF.

This clone was observed a handful of times. DNA for the CDR3: TGTGCCAGGAAAGGACTTTTCGACAAATGGCCCCAGCATTTT. Encoded protein: CARKGLFDKWPQHF. The gene calls are TRBV19 and TRBJ1-5, with unresolved D. Trimming pared 9 bases from V and 9 bases from J, leaving 21 bases between. The CDR3 totals 14 residues. The germline V gene encodes CDR1 LNHDA and CDR2 SQIVND (reference sequence).

V gene TRBV30 combines with J gene TRBJ1-5; 8 nucleotides match TRBD1. The CDR3 covers 15 residues. V shed 1 base and J 7 bases; nucleotides not matched to a gene: 9. CDR1 and CDR2 (germline): GTSNPN, SVGIG (reference sequence). The CDR3 reads CAWSAGGQGTQPQHF. The CDR3 DNA follows: TGTGCCTGGAGTGCCGGAGGACAGGGTACCCAGCCCCAGCATTTT. Variable domain in full (rest from reference TRBV30 and TRBJ1-5): SQTIHQWPATLVQPVGSPLSLECTVEGTSNPNLYWYRQAAGRGLQLLFYSVGIGQISSEVPQNLSASRPQDRQFILSSKKLLLSDSGFYLCAWSAGGQGTQPQHFGDGTRLSIL.

A few counts support this clone. The J gene is TRBJ1-4, the V gene TRBV28; D perhaps matches TRBD1 (6 bases). CDR1 is MDHEN, CDR2 SYDVKM, per germline. The CDR3 loop spans 14 amino acids. V lost 5 bases to trimming and J lost 0 bases, with 7 bases between them. Written as DNA, the CDR3 is TGTGCCAGCAGTGGACAGCCAACTAATGAAAAACTGTTTTTT. Its translation: CASSGQPTNEKLFF.

The gene calls are TRBV5-4 and TRBJ2-7; 12 bases agree with TRBD1. Trimming cost V 5 bases and J 3 bases; bases outside gene matches: 6. This CDR3 contains 15 residues. CDR1 is SGHNT, CDR2 YYREEE, per germline (reference sequence). The DNA of the CDR3 is TGTGCCAGCAGGGAGGGACAGGGGGCGTTCTACGAGCAGTACTTC. Translation gives CASREGQGAFYEQYF.